The 5 T cell receptor beta chains given below trace back to one sample, sequenced in a study of blood T cell repertoires in COVID-19. Measured with immunoSEQ multiplex PCR; TCRdb has only the in-frame clones, and not every one. The sample contains just over 300,000 clones, under 90% of which appear only once. Sequencing was done on a sample of PBMCs or T cells enriched from blood (not recorded which). Source of these receptors: a man aged 30 to 45 who had recovered from COVID-19.

The rearrangement uses TRBV5-5 and TRBJ1-2; TRBD1 agrees at 10 bases. The CDR3 spans 18 residues. V lost 0 bases and J lost 4; bases outside the gene matches: 12. CDR1 is SGHKS and CDR2 is YYEKEE in the germline V gene (reference sequence). The CDR3 here is CASSLAFTTGGAGYGYTF. In nucleotides, the CDR3 is TGTGCCAGCAGCTTGGCCTTTACGACAGGGGGCGCTGGCTATGGCTACACCTTC.

This chain uses TRBV7-8 with TRBJ1-1, with TRBD1 as a possible D gene (5 bases). Germline lookup yields CDR1 SGHVS and CDR2 FQNEAQ. V lost 5 bases to trimming and J lost 1 base, with 14 bases between them. The CDR3 runs 15 residues. The CDR3: CASSPAGVGNTEAFF. CDR3 nucleotides: TGTGCCAGCAGCCCGGCGGGGGTCGGGAACACTGAAGCTTTCTTT.

The chain combines TRBV18 with TRBJ2-7; TRBD2 might be the D (6 bases). The germline CDR1 and CDR2 sequences are KGHSH and LQKENI. The CDR3 has 15 amino acids. Trimming took 6 bases from V and 1 from J, leaving 16 bases between them. CDR3 region: CASSLTSSPSYEQYF. DNA of the CDR3: TGTGCCAGCTCCCTGACTAGTTCCCCATCCTACGAGCAGTACTTC.

This chain links TRBV11-2 with TRBJ1-5; D unresolved. The CDR3 spans 14 residues. In germline, CDR1 is SGHAT, CDR2 FQNNGV. Trimming took off 4 bases at V and 3 bases at J, with 10 bases between the two ends. Here the CDR3 DNA reads TGTGCCAGCAGCTCCCGACAAGACAATCAGCCCCAGCATTTT. This translates into CASSSRQDNQPQHF.

The chain carries TRBV19 and TRBJ1-2; no definite D call. Trimming left V 3 bases short and J 5 bases short, with 13 bases between. CDR3 length: 14 amino acids. The germline CDR1 and CDR2 sequences are LNHDA and SQIVND (reference sequence). CDR3 nucleotide sequence: TGTGCCAGTAGTATGAATGGGCAGAATTATGGCTACACCTTC. It is translated as CASSMNGQNYGYTF.